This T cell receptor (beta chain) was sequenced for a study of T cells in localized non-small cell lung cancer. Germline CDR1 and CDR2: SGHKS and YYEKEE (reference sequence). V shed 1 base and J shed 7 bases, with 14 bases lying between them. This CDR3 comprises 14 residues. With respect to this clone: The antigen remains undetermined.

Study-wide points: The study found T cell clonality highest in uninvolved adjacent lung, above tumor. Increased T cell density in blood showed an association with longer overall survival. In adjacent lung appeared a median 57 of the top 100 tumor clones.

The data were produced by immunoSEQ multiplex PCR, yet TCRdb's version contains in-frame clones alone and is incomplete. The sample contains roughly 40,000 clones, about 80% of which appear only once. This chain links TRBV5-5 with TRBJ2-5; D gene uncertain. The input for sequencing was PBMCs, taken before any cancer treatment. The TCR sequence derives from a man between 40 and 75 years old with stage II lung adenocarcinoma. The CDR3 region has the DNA TGTGCCAGCAGCTTGTTTGGGGATCCTGGGACCCAGTACTTC. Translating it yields CASSLFGDPGTQYF.